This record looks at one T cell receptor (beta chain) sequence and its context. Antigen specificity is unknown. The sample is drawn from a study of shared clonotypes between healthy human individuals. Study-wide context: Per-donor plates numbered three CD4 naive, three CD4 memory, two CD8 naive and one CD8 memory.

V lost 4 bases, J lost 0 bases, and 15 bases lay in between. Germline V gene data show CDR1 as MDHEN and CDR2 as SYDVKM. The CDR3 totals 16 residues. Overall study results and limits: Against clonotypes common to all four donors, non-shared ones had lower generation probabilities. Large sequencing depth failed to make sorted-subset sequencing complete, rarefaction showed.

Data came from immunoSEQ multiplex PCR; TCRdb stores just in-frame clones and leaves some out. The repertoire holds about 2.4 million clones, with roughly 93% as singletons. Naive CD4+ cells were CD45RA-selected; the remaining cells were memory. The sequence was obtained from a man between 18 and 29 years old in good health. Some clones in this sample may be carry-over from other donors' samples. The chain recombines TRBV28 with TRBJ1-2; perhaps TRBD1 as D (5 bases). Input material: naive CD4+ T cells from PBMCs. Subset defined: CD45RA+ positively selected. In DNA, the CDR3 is TGTGCCAGCAGTTGGCAGGGTGCCAGAGCTAACTATGGCTACACCTTC. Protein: CASSWQGARANYGYTF.